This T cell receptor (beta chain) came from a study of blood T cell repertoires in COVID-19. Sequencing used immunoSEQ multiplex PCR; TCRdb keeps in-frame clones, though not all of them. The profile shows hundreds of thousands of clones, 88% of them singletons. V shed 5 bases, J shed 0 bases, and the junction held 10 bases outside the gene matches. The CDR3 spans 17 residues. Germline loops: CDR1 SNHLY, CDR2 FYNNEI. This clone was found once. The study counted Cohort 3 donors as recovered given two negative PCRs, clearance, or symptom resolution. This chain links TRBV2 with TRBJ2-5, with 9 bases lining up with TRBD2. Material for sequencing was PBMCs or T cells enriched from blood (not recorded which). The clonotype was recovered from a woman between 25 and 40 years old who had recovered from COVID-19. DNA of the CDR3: TGTGCCAGCAGTAGGACTAGCGTTGGGAGGTACCAAGAGACCCAGTACTTC. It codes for CASSRTSVGRYQETQYF.